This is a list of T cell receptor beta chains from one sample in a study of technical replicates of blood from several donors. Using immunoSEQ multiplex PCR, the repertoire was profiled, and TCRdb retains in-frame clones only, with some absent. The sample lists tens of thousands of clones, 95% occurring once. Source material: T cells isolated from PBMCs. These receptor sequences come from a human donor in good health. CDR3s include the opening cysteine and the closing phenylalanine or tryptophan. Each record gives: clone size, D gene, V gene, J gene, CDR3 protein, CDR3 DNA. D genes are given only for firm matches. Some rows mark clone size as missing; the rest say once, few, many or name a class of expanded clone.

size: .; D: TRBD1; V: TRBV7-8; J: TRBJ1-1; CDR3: CASQLTGRHTEAFF; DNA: TGTGCCAGCCAGTTGACAGGGCGCCACACTGAAGCTTTCTTT
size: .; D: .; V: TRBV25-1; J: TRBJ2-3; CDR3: CASSVAGTDTQYF; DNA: TGTGCCAGCAGTGTCGCGGGAACAGATACGCAGTATTTT
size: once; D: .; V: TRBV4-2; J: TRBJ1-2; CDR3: CASSQDQAKNYGYTF; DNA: TGTGCCAGCAGCCAAGATCAGGCCAAAAACTATGGCTACACCTTC
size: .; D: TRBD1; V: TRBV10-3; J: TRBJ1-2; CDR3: CAPIRDRSYGYTF; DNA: TGTGCCCCGATAAGGGACAGGTCCTATGGCTACACCTTC
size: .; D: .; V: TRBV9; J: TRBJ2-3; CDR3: CASSVEMGHTQYF; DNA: TGTGCCAGCAGCGTAGAAATGGGCCATACGCAGTATTTT
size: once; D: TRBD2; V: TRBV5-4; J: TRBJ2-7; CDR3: CASSLNSGRVYEQYF; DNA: TGTGCCAGCAGCTTGAACAGCGGGAGGGTATACGAGCAGTACTTC
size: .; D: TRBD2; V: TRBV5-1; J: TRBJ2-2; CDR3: CASRMDWGTSGSLGTGELFF; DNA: TGCGCCAGCAGGATGGACTGGGGGACTAGCGGGAGTTTGGGCACCGGGGAGCTGTTTTTT
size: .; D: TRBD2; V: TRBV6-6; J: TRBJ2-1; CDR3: CASSYPSGLNEQFF; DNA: TGTGCCAGCAGTTACCCTAGCGGCCTCAATGAGCAGTTCTTC
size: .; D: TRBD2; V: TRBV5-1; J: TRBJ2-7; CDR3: CASSFLAGPSSYEQYF; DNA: TGCGCCAGCAGCTTTCTAGCGGGACCGAGCTCCTACGAGCAGTACTTC
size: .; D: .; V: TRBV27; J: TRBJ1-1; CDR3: CASSLSGVGSTEAFF; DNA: TGTGCCAGCAGTTTATCCGGGGTTGGGAGCACTGAAGCTTTCTTT
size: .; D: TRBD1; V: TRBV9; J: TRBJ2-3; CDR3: CASSVRRQGGTDTQYF; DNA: TGTGCCAGCAGCGTACGTAGACAGGGGGGCACAGATACGCAGTATTTT
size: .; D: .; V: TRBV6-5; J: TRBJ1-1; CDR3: CASSYYTGLEAFF; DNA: TGTGCCAGCAGTTACTATACAGGTTTAGAAGCTTTCTTT
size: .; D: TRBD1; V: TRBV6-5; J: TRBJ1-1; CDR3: CASSYEGAYNTEAFF; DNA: TGTGCCAGCAGTTACGAGGGGGCTTATAACACTGAAGCTTTCTTT
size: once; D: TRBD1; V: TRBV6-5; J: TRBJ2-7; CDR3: CASRTGGFYEQYF; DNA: TGTGCCAGCCGGACAGGGGGCTTCTACGAGCAGTACTTC
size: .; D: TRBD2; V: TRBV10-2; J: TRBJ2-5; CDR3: CASSVGRASAETQYF; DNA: TGCGCCAGCAGTGTCGGGAGGGCGTCGGCGGAGACCCAGTACTTC
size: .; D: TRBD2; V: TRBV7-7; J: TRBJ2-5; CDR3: CASSLGEGNRETQYF; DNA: TGTGCCAGCAGCTTAGGGGAGGGGAACAGGGAGACCCAGTACTTC
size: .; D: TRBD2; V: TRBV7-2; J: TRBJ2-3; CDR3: CASSQSSGGLTDTQYF; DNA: TGTGCCAGCAGCCAATCGAGCGGGGGACTCACAGATACGCAGTATTTT
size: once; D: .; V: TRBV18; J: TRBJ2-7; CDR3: CASSRGTVYEQYF; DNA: TGTGCCAGCTCACGCGGGACAGTTTACGAGCAGTACTTC
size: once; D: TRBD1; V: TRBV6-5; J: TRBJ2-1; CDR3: CASSYPGTANEQFF; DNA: TGTGCCAGCAGTTACCCCGGGACAGCGAATGAGCAGTTCTTC
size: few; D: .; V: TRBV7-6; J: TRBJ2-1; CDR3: CASSLSGSYNEQFF; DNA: TGTGCCAGCAGCTTATCGGGCTCCTACAATGAGCAGTTCTTC
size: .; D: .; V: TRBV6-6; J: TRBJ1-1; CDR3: CASSYLSRGYTEAFF; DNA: TGTGCCAGCAGTTACCTTAGCAGGGGTTACACTGAAGCTTTCTTT
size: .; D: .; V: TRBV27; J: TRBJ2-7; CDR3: CASTPGGGLNEQYF; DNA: TGTGCCAGCACCCCCGGCGGAGGGCTCAACGAGCAGTACTTC
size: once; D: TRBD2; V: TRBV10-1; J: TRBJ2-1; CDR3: CASSEYYFVGTSAYNEQFF; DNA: TGCGCCAGCAGTGAGTATTATTTTGTGGGGACTAGCGCCTACAATGAGCAGTTCTTC
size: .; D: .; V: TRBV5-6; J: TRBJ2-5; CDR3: CASTSAETGQETQYF; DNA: TGTGCCAGCACCTCGGCGGAAACAGGGCAAGAGACCCAGTACTTC
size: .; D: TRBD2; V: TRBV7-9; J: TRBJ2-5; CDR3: CASSLGPSLAGGETQYF; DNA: TGTGCCAGCAGCTTAGGTCCCTCCCTAGCGGGGGGAGAGACCCAGTACTTC
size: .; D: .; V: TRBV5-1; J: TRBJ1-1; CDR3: CASNEGGLLNTEAFF; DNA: TGCGCCAGCAACGAAGGGGGTCTTTTGAACACTGAAGCTTTCTTT
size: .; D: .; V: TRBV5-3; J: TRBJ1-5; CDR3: CARSLGAQHF; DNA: TGTGCCAGAAGCTTGGGAGCCCAGCATTTT
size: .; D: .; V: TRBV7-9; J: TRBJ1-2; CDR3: CASSFRQGTYYYGYTF; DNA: TGTGCCAGCAGCTTCCGGCAGGGGACCTATTACTATGGCTACACCTTC